These 32 T cell receptor beta chains were all obtained from the same sample, sequenced in a study of blood T cell repertoires in COVID-19. Clones were read by immunoSEQ multiplex PCR, and TCRdb kept only the in-frame ones, dropping some. The sample lists 93,000 or so clones, roughly nine tenths occurring once. The material sequenced was peripheral blood. All receptors come from a woman aged 55-69 years with acute or convalescent COVID-19.

This chain connects TRBV5-1 to TRBJ1-2; D might be TRBD1 (6 bases). Germline values: CDR1 SGHRS, CDR2 YFSETQ. This CDR3 is 13 amino acids long. The ends were cut back, 4 bases at V and 8 bases at J, with 15 bases in the middle. CDR3 protein: CASSLRDKGGYTF. CDR3 nucleotide sequence: TGCGCCAGCAGCCTCCGGGACAAAGGAGGCTACACCTTC.

V gene TRBV12-5 combines with J gene TRBJ1-1, with D uncertain. This CDR3 has 15 residues. Trimming removed 0 bases at V and 3 bases at J, with 11 bases between. Per germline, CDR1 LGHNT and CDR2 FRNRAP. CDR3 sequence: CASGLVFSGDTEAFF. The CDR3 bases are TGTGCTAGTGGTTTGGTATTTTCCGGGGACACTGAAGCTTTCTTT.

The rearrangement links TRBV5-1 to TRBJ2-7; 11 bases map to TRBD2. V gave up 0 bases and J gave up 1 base; unmatched junction bases: 6. Germline V gives CDR1 SGHRS, CDR2 YFSETQ. The CDR3 is 17 amino acids. CDR3 DNA sequence: TGCGCCAGCAGCTTGGCGACTAGCGGGGTCAAGTCCTACGAGCAGTACTTC. Translated: CASSLATSGVKSYEQYF.

V usage is TRBV6-1 and J usage is TRBJ2-3, with 8 bases identical to TRBD2. Germline CDR1 and CDR2: MNHNS and SASEGT. The CDR3 extends over 15 amino acids. V shed 3 bases and J 4 bases; nucleotides not matched to a gene: 6. CDR3 nucleotide sequence: TGTGCCAGCAGTGAGCCGGGACTAGTCGCAGATACGCAGTATTTT. This codes for CASSEPGLVADTQYF.

The CDR3: CATSRAAGPNEKLFF. Here the CDR3 DNA reads TGTGCCACCAGCAGAGCAGCAGGGCCAAATGAAAAACTGTTTTTT. The chain uses TRBV15 and TRBJ1-4, with D perhaps TRBD1 (5 bases). Germline V gene data show CDR1 as LNHNV and CDR2 as YYDKDF (reference sequence). This CDR3 region has 15 residues. The V gene lost 1 base and the J gene lost 5 bases, with 11 bases spanning the gap.

In its sample, this clone was seen a few times. The rearrangement joins TRBV10-3 to TRBJ1-1; 8 bases fit TRBD1. V gave up 5 bases and J gave up 3 bases; unmatched junction bases: 5. Germline loops: CDR1 ENHRY, CDR2 SYGVKD. CDR3 length: 14 amino acids. The CDR3: CAISPTTGDTEAFF. The CDR3 DNA follows: TGTGCCATCAGTCCAACGACAGGGGACACTGAAGCTTTCTTT.

The chain employs TRBV28 and TRBJ1-1, with a possible D match to TRBD1 (6 bases). V lost 6 bases to trimming and J lost 5 bases, with 7 bases between them. The CDR3 spans 11 residues. Germline V CDR1 and CDR2: MDHEN, SYDVKM. CDR3 sequence: CASRQGTEAFF. The CDR3 DNA reads as TGTGCCAGCAGGCAGGGGACTGAAGCTTTCTTT.

V and J are TRBV19 and TRBJ1-2; D is ambiguous. Trimming shortened V by 6 bases and J by 5 bases, and 7 bases separated the two germline ends. This CDR3 is built from 11 residues. CDR1 is LNHDA, CDR2 SQIVND, per germline (reference sequence). The CDR3 DNA reads as TGTGCCAGTAGCGTCCTATATGGCTACACCTTC. It is translated as CASSVLYGYTF.

The chain combines TRBV6-5 with TRBJ1-2, with 8 bases identical to TRBD1. The V gene's germline CDR1 is MNHEY and CDR2 SVGAGI. The V and J ends lost 4 bases and 3 bases, in that order; junction bases with no gene match: 4. The CDR3 contains 14 residues. The CDR3 loop reads CASSSGGLDYGYTF. The CDR3, as DNA: TGTGCCAGCAGTTCAGGGGGCCTAGACTATGGCTACACCTTC.

The rearrangement uses TRBV19 and TRBJ1-3, with D unclear. Between the trimmed V and J ends, which lost 3 bases and 1 base, there was a span of 13 bases. This CDR3 spans 16 amino acids. Germline lookup yields CDR1 LNHDA and CDR2 SQIVND (reference sequence). CDR3 sequence: CASSILPPQSGNTIYF. The CDR3 nucleotides read TGTGCCAGTAGTATCCTCCCGCCGCAGTCTGGAAACACCATATATTTT.

The chain links TRBV15 to TRBJ2-7; TRBD1 matches at 7 bases. The CDR3 is 15 amino acids. Looked up from germline, CDR1 is LNHNV and CDR2 is YYDKDF (reference sequence). V lost 0 bases and J lost 3; bases outside the gene matches: 5. The DNA for the CDR3 is TGTGCCACCAGCAGAGACAGGGGGAAAGGCTACGAGCAGTACTTC. Translated, it gives CATSRDRGKGYEQYF.

This chain links TRBV2 with TRBJ2-4; 9 nucleotides line up with TRBD1. V gave up 4 bases and J gave up 11 bases; unmatched junction bases: 12. Germline assignment: CDR1 SNHLY and CDR2 FYNNEI. This CDR3 region has 15 residues. The CDR3 sequence is CASSVRTGALDVQYF. The CDR3 nucleotides are TGTGCCAGCAGTGTAAGGACAGGGGCCTTGGATGTTCAGTACTTC.

The chain combines TRBV9 with TRBJ1-2; 7 nucleotides agree with TRBD1. Losses at the gene ends were 7 bases for V and 6 bases for J; bases not matched to a gene: 12. This CDR3 spans 14 amino acids. Germline assignment: CDR1 SGDLS and CDR2 YYNGEE. The CDR3 nucleotides are TGTGCCAGCGGTACGTTAGGGACAGACAATGGCTACACCTTC. Translated, it gives CASGTLGTDNGYTF.

This clone has more than one count but fewer than ten. The rearrangement joins TRBV11-2 to TRBJ1-1; D gene ambiguous. The germline CDR1 and CDR2 sequences are SGHAT and FQNNGV. V was shortened by 2 bases and J by 7 bases, with 5 bases between the two germline ends. This CDR3 spans 11 amino acids. The DNA of the CDR3 is TGTGCCAGCAGCTTAACGGTTGAAGCTTTCTTT. Encoded protein: CASSLTVEAFF.

The chain combines TRBV19 with TRBJ1-5, with 8 bases lining up with TRBD1. Germline V gene data show CDR1 as LNHDA and CDR2 as SQIVND (reference sequence). V lost 4 bases, J lost 5 bases, and 4 bases stayed unmatched. There are 14 residues in the CDR3. CDR3 sequence reads: CASSTTGEDQPQHF. CDR3 nucleotides: TGTGCCAGTAGTACGACAGGGGAGGATCAGCCCCAGCATTTT.

The CDR3, as DNA: TGTGCCTGGAGTGTAAGAGCCAATCAGCCCCAGCATTTT. Translated: CAWSVRANQPQHF. The chain couples TRBV30 to TRBJ1-5; D is ambiguous. CDR3 length equals 13 residues. Germline loops: CDR1 GTSNPN, CDR2 SVGIG (reference sequence). Trimming pared 0 bases from V and 3 bases from J, leaving 6 bases between.

This chain uses TRBV7-3 with TRBJ2-1; D is ambiguous. This CDR3 contains 13 residues. V was shortened by 5 bases and J by 6 bases, with 11 bases between the two germline ends. Germline-derived CDR1 and CDR2 are SGHTA and FQGTGA. The CDR3: CASSPSLANEQFF. DNA of the CDR3: TGTGCCAGCAGCCCCAGTCTTGCCAATGAGCAGTTCTTC. The variable domain in full, completed from reference TRBV7-3 and TRBJ2-1, reads GAGVSQTPSNKVTEKGKYVELRCDPISGHTALYWYRQSLGQGPEFLIYFQGTGAADDSGLPNDRFFAVRPEGSVSTLKIQRTERGDSAVYLCASSPSLANEQFFGPGTRLTVL.

V is TRBV5-1 and J is TRBJ2-1; 11 nucleotides agree with TRBD2. The length of the CDR3 is 16 residues. With V trimmed by 1 base and J by 7 bases, 7 bases remained unmatched. Germline V lookup: CDR1 SGHRS, CDR2 YFSETQ. CDR3 amino acids: CASSLTGTSGLNEQFF. CDR3 in DNA: TGCGCCAGCAGCTTGACCGGGACTAGCGGACTAAATGAGCAGTTCTTC. Based on the CDR3 plus reference TRBV5-1 and TRBJ2-1, the full variable domain is KAGVTQTPRYLIKTRGQQVTLSCSPISGHRSVSWYQQTPGQGLQFLFEYFSETQRNKGNFPGRFSGRQFSNSRSEMNVSTLELGDSALYLCASSLTGTSGLNEQFFGPGTRLTVL.

The J gene is TRBJ2-3, the V gene TRBV5-1; D is perhaps TRBD1 (6 bases). Germline V gives CDR1 SGHRS, CDR2 YFSETQ. V lost 7 bases, J lost 3 bases, and 15 bases lay in between. There are 14 residues in the CDR3. The CDR3 is CASRPGQSTDTQYF. CDR3 bases: TGCGCCAGCCGACCAGGACAGTCGACAGATACGCAGTATTTT.

This chain connects TRBV5-4 to TRBJ2-2; 7 positions agree with TRBD1. There are 16 residues in the CDR3. The V gene end was trimmed by 0 bases and the J gene end by 5 bases; junction bases not matched to a gene: 7. The germline V gene has CDR1 SGHNT and CDR2 YYREEE (reference sequence). CDR3 in amino acids: CASSLDGTVLTGELFF. CDR3 DNA sequence: TGTGCCAGCAGCTTGGATGGGACAGTTTTAACCGGGGAGCTGTTTTTT.

This sequence joins TRBV5-1 and TRBJ1-1; possibly TRBD1 for D (5 bases). V was pared by 0 bases and J by 7 bases, with 16 bases between. Germline CDR1 SGHRS, CDR2 YFSETQ. This CDR3 has 15 amino acids. The CDR3 protein is CASSLGQGGSGEAFF. As DNA, the CDR3 is TGCGCCAGCAGCTTGGGGCAGGGAGGGTCGGGTGAAGCTTTCTTT.

The sample holds a few counts of this clone. The CDR3 DNA sequence: TGCGCCAGCAGTGAGCGGGTCGGGATGGGGGAGCAGTTCTTC. It yields the protein CASSERVGMGEQFF. The chain recombines TRBV10-2 with TRBJ2-1, with D tentatively TRBD2 (5 bases). Germline V gene lookup returns CDR1 WSHSY and CDR2 SAAADI. The CDR3 is 14 residues long. Trimming pared 2 bases from V and 10 bases from J, leaving 15 bases between.

The J gene is TRBJ1-2, the V gene TRBV11-2; possible D gene TRBD1, 5 bases. Germline assignment: CDR1 SGHAT and CDR2 FQNNGV. V was clipped by 5 bases and J by 13 bases, with 17 bases between them. CDR3 size: 12 residues. The chain's CDR3 is CASSPSTLGGTF. In DNA form, the CDR3 reads TGTGCCAGCAGCCCGAGTACACTCGGGGGCACCTTC.

The chain couples TRBV7-6 to TRBJ2-7; D may be TRBD2 (6 bases). This CDR3 spans 18 amino acids. V was shortened by 3 bases and J by 2 bases, with 23 bases between the two germline ends. Germline CDR1 SGHVS, CDR2 FNYEAQ. CDR3 in DNA: TGTGCCAGCAGCTTGAATTTGGGTAGCGGCCCCCCCACCTACGAGCAGTACTTC. This sequence encodes CASSLNLGSGPPTYEQYF.

The chain has TRBV4-1 and TRBJ1-2; D uncertain. The CDR3 totals 13 residues. Trimming removed 0 bases from V and 8 bases from J, with 10 bases in between. Germline V gene data show CDR1 as MGHRA and CDR2 as YSYEKL. CDR3 bases: TGCGCCAGCAGCCAAGAGTGGGGAGGCGGCTACACCTTC. Translating it yields CASSQEWGGGYTF.

V and J are TRBV2 and TRBJ1-1; TRBD1 is a possible D gene (5 bases). Germline V gives CDR1 SNHLY, CDR2 FYNNEI. V shed 3 bases and J shed 2 bases, with 10 bases lying between them. The CDR3 is made up of 14 amino acids. CDR3 nucleotide sequence: TGTGCCAGCAGTGATTACCAGGGTAACACTGAAGCTTTCTTT. It translates to CASSDYQGNTEAFF.

Here the CDR3 reads CARGTSGRHEQYV. The CDR3 coding sequence is TGCGCCAGAGGGACTAGCGGGAGGCACGAGCAGTACGTC. The chain has TRBV10-1 and TRBJ2-7, with TRBD2 matching 15 bases. The ends lost 9 bases at V and 5 bases at J; junction bases unmatched: 2. The V gene's germline CDR1 is WNHNN and CDR2 SYGVQD (reference sequence). The CDR3 covers 13 residues.

This clone was found once. This chain links TRBV25-1 with TRBJ1-1, with D unclear. Looked up from germline, CDR1 is MGHDK and CDR2 is SYGVNS. CDR3 size: 15 residues. The V gene lost 1 base and the J gene lost 1 base, with 10 bases spanning the gap. The CDR3: CASSESEGSNTEAFF. CDR3 sequence (DNA): TGTGCCAGCAGTGAATCGGAGGGCTCGAACACTGAAGCTTTCTTT.

The chain employs TRBV29-1 and TRBJ2-4; D perhaps matches TRBD1 (5 bases). Germline V lookup: CDR1 SQVTM, CDR2 ANQGSEA. The CDR3 contains 16 residues. Trimming removed 2 bases from V and 3 bases from J, with 17 bases in between. The chain's CDR3 is CSVERRQGGVKNIQYF. Written as DNA, the CDR3 is TGCAGCGTTGAAAGACGGCAGGGTGGCGTCAAAAACATTCAGTACTTC.

The rearrangement links TRBV3-1 (or the pseudogene TRBV3-2) to TRBJ2-7; D is perhaps TRBD1 (5 bases). The CDR3 sequence is 14 residues long. Trimming shortened V by 1 base and J by 2 bases, and 9 bases separated the two germline ends. Germline CDR1 and CDR2: LGHDT and YNNKEL (reference sequence). CDR3 sequence reads: CASSQGGGPYEQYF. For the CDR3, the DNA is TGTGCCAGCAGCCAAGGGGGCGGCCCCTACGAGCAGTACTTC.

The chain has TRBV10-3 and TRBJ2-1, with D maybe TRBD2 (6 bases). V lost 0 bases to trimming and J lost 2 bases, with 11 bases between them. Germline loops: CDR1 ENHRY, CDR2 SYGVKD. The length of the CDR3 is 16 residues. CDR3 DNA: TGTGCCATCAGTGAGTCAGCGGGCCCGACCTACAATGAGCAGTTCTTC. This translates into CAISESAGPTYNEQFF.

Concerning this clone itself: This sample also contains other DNA sequences that code for the same CDR3. V usage is TRBV30 and J usage is TRBJ1-5; the D gene is possibly TRBD1 (5 bases). CDR3 size: 14 residues. In germline, CDR1 is GTSNPN, CDR2 SVGIG (reference sequence). Trimming took off 0 bases at V and 4 bases at J, with 10 bases between the two ends. CDR3 in amino acids: CAWSVGQGNQPQHF. CDR3 sequence (DNA): TGTGCCTGGAGTGTAGGGCAGGGTAATCAGCCCCAGCATTTT.